This paragraph covers one TCR beta chain sequence. Its antigen is not identified. Running of the assay took place at deep level. Once extracted for a subset, genomic DNA was divided evenly among several immunoSEQ plates. In the study's own analysis: Junction-only immunoSEQ data arrived without quality scores, meaning filtering differed. Repertoires were generated with immunoSEQ multiplex PCR, while TCRdb's copy carries only in-frame clones and drops some. That table is the source of V, J and clone size, and D and trimming were worked out from the DNA. The sample has 2 million to 3 million clones; over 85% are singletons. This entry belongs to a study of shared clonotypes between healthy human individuals. General study findings and limits: As a rule, naive subsets had a larger estimated richness than memory subsets.

Germline CDR1 KGHSH, CDR2 LQKENI. The length of the CDR3 is 17 residues. The V end lost 0 bases, the J end lost 1 base, and 13 bases lay between the germline ends. This TCR was sampled from a man aged 18 to 35 in good health. Some clones in this sample may be carry-over from other donors' samples. The V gene is TRBV18, the J gene TRBJ2-1, with D perhaps TRBD2 (5 bases). Sequencing was carried out using naive CD4+ T cells from PBMCs. Described subset: CD45RA+ positively selected. The CDR3 loop reads CASSPPSRPGSYNEQFF. CDR3 nucleotide sequence: TGTGCCAGCTCACCACCTTCCCGACCGGGATCCTACAATGAGCAGTTCTTC.